This T cell receptor (beta chain) comes out of a study of CD8 T cells in ankylosing spondylitis. Concerning this clonotype: Its antigen is as yet unknown.

TCRdb redid the calling of the 5' RACE reads with MiXCR, one entry per CDR3 protein. Of about 840,000 distinct CDR3 sequences detected, about 11% appear once; the ten largest clones hold around 0.51%. Germline CDR1 is DFQATT and CDR2 is SNEGSKA (reference sequence). This CDR3 has 14 residues. Trimming took off 4 bases at V and 0 bases at J, with 11 bases between the two ends. Broader study findings: Reports of some motif variants in reactive arthritis synovial fluid and blood predate this one. The clones that were linked to disease were reported to be significantly enriched in matched synovial fluid samples from ankylosing spondylitis patients. Disease-associated clones were CD8+ and fairly uncommon in peripheral blood. Made up of about eight highly homologous variants, a TCR beta motif appeared characteristic of ankylosing spondylitis blood.

V gene TRBV20-1 combines with J gene TRBJ2-3; D ambiguous. Sequencing was performed on blood, either unsorted or a sorted T cell fraction (not recorded which). The TCR was taken from a male donor with ankylosing spondylitis. This CDR3 is CSANIPSSTDTQYF. In DNA, the CDR3 is TGCAGTGCTAACATCCCCTCCAGCACAGATACGCAGTATTTT.